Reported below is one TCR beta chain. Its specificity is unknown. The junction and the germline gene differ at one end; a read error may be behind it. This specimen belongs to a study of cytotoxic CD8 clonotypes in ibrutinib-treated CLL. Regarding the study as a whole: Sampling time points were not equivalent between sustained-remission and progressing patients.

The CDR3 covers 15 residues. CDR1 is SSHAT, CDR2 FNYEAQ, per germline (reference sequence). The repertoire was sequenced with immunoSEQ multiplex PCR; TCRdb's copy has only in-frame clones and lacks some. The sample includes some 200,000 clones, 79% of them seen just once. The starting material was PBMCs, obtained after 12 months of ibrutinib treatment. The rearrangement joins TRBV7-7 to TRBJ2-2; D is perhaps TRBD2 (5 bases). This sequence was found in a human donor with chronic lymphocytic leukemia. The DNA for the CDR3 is TGTGCTAGCAGCCGAGGACTTGGGCAGGCCGGGGAGCTGTTTTTT. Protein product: CASSRGLGQAGELFF.